The T cell receptor (beta chain) under discussion was sequenced for a study of technical replicates of blood from a handful of donors. This clone was seen just once. The germline V gene encodes CDR1 MNHEY and CDR2 SVGAGI. This CDR3 is built from 14 residues. Trimming removed 2 bases from V and 9 bases from J, with 17 bases in between. TCRdb's table, derived via immunoSEQ multiplex PCR, lists solely in-frame clones and lacks some. The sample includes about 68,000 clones, approximately 97% of them seen just once. This sequence originates from a human donor in good health. The chain links TRBV6-5 to TRBJ2-7, with D unresolved. Sequences were obtained from T cells isolated from PBMCs. The CDR3 DNA is TGTGCCAGCAGTTACGGCGGCGACGGTGGGTCGCAGTACTTC. It codes for CASSYGGDGGSQYF.